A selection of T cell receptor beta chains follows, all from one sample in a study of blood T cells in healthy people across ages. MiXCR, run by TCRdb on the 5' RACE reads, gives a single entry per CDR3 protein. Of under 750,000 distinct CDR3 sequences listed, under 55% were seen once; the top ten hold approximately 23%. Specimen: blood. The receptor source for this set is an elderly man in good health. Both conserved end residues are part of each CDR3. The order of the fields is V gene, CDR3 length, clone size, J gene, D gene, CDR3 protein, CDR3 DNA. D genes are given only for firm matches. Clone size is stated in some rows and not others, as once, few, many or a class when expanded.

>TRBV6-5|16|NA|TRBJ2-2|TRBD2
CASSPGLAVNTGGLFF
TGTGCCAGCAGTCCGGGACTAGCGGTGAACACCGGGGGGCTGTTTTTT
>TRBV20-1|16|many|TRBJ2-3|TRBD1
CSAPQADRGSTDTQYF
TGCAGTGCTCCTCAGGCAGACAGGGGCAGCACAGATACGCAGTATTTT
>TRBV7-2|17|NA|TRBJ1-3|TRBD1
CASSLWAGGNSGSTIYF
TGTGCCAGCAGCTTGTGGGCAGGGGGAAACTCTGGAAGCACCATATATTTT
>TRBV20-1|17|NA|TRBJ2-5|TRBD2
CSASPSGGATYLETQYF
TGCAGTGCTAGTCCCAGCGGGGGGGCGACTTATTTGGAGACCCAGTACTTC
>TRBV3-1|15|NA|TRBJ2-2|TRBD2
CASSQNRGVGGELFF
TGTGCCAGCAGCCAAAACCGGGGGGTCGGCGGGGAGCTGTTTTTT
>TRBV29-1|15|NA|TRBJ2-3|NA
CSVEGVTTSTDTQYF
TGCAGCGTTGAGGGTGTGACTACTAGCACAGATACGCAGTATTTT
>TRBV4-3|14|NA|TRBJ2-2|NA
CASSQDRSTTELFF
TGCGCCAGCAGCCAAGATCGATCGACGACGGAGCTGTTTTTT
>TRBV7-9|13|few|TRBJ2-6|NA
CASSLFGANVLTF
TGTGCCAGCAGCTTATTTGGGGCCAACGTCCTGACTTTC
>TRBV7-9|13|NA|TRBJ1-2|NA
CASSLDSADGYTF
TGTGCCAGCAGCTTAGACAGTGCAGATGGCTACACCTTC
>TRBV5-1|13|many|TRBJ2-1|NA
CASSVDNYNEQFF
TGCGCCAGCAGCGTGGACAACTACAATGAGCAGTTCTTC
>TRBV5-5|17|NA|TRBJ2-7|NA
CASSLEGGTRRTYEQYF
TGTGCCAGCAGCTTGGAAGGAGGGACCCGCCGGACCTACGAGCAGTACTTC
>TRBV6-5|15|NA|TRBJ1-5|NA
CASSLYRAPRQPQHF
TGTGCCAGCAGCCTCTACAGGGCGCCGAGGCAGCCCCAGCATTTT
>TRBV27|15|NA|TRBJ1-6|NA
CASTRQATYNSPLHF
TGTGCCAGCACAAGACAGGCTACTTATAATTCACCCCTCCACTTT
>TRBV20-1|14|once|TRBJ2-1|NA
CSASGADWGNEQFF
TGCAGTGCTAGCGGAGCGGACTGGGGAAATGAGCAGTTCTTC
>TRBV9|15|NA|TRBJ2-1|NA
CASSVVGYVGNEQFF
TGTGCCAGCAGCGTAGTAGGGTATGTGGGCAATGAGCAGTTCTTC
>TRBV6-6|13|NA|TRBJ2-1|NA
CASSSNRNNEQFF
TGTGCCAGCAGTTCTAACAGGAACAATGAGCAGTTCTTC
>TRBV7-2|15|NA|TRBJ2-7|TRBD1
CASSQLTGGFDEQYF
TGTGCCAGCAGCCAACTGACAGGGGGCTTCGATGAGCAGTACTTC
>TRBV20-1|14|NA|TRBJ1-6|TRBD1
CSAHHRGGNSPLHF
TGCAGTGCTCACCACAGGGGAGGCAATTCACCCCTCCACTTT
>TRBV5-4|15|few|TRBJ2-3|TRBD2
CASSLSSGSRDTQYF
TGTGCCAGCAGCTTGAGCAGCGGGAGTCGAGATACGCAGTATTTT
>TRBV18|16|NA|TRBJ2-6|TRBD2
CASSPREGSGANVLTF
TGTGCCAGCTCACCAAGGGAGGGCTCTGGGGCCAACGTCCTGACTTTC
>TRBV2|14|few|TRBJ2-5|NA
CASSGAGQPGTQYF
TGTGCCAGCAGTGGGGCCGGACAGCCAGGGACCCAGTACTTC
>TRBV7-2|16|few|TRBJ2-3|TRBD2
CASSPWTSGATDTQYF
TGTGCCAGCAGCCCCTGGACTAGCGGTGCCACAGATACGCAGTATTTT
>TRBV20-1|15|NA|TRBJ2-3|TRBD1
CSARGWDSYTDTQYF
TGCAGTGCTAGAGGGTGGGACAGCTACACAGATACGCAGTATTTT
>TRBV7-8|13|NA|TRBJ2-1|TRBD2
CAGTSGGDNEQFF
TGTGCAGGGACTAGCGGGGGGGACAATGAGCAGTTCTTC
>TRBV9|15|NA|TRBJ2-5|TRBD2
CASSATSGGQETQYF
TGTGCCAGCAGCGCGACTAGCGGGGGCCAAGAGACCCAGTACTTC
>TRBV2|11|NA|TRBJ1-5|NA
CASSRMGPQHF
TGTGCCAGCTCCCGAATGGGGCCCCAGCATTTT
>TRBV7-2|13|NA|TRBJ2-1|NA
CASSPRTNNEQFF
TGTGCCAGCAGCCCCCGGACCAACAATGAGCAGTTCTTC
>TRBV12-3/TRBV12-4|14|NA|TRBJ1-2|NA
CASSLWGFGAGYTF
TGTGCCAGCAGTTTATGGGGCTTCGGGGCTGGCTACACCTTC
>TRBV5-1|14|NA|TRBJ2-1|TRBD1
CASSRDRTDNEQFF
TGCGCCAGCAGCCGGGACAGGACCGACAATGAGCAGTTCTTC
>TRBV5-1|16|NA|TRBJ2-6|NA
CASSRTVPSGANVLTF
TGCGCCAGCAGCCGGACAGTTCCCTCTGGGGCCAACGTCCTGACTTTC
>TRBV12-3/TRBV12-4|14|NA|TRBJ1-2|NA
CASSFQGTRYDYTF
TGTGCCAGCAGTTTCCAGGGGACGAGGTATGACTACACCTTC
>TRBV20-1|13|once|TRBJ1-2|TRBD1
CRLQGTPNYGYTF
TGCAGATTACAGGGGACACCTAACTATGGCTACACCTTC
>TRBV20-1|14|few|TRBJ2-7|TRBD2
CSARVAGVSYEQYF
TGCAGTGCTAGAGTTGCGGGAGTCTCCTACGAGCAGTACTTC
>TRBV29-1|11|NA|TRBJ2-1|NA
CSVEDGNEQFF
TGCAGCGTTGAGGACGGCAATGAGCAGTTCTTC
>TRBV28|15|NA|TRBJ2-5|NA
CASSFSRQAGGTQYF
TGTGCCAGCAGTTTCTCCCGACAGGCAGGAGGGACCCAGTACTTC
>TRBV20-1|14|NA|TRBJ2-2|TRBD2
CSASTSGGTGELFF
TGCAGTGCTAGCACTAGCGGAGGAACCGGGGAGCTGTTTTTT
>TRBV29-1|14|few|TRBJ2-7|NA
CSVVYVRSSYEQYF
TGCAGCGTTGTTTATGTTAGGAGCTCCTACGAGCAGTACTTC